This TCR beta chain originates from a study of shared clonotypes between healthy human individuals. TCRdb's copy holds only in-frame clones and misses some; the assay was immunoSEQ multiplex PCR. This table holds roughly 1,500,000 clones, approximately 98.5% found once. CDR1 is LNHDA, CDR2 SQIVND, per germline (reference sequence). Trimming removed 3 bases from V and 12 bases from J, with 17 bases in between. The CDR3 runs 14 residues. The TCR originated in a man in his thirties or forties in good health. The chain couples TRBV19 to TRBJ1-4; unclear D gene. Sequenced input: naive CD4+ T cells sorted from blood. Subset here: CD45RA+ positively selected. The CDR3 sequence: CASSIRTSETELFF. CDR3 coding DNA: TGTGCCAGTAGTATCCGGACGTCCGAAACGGAACTGTTTTTT.